The 15 T cell receptor beta chains below all came from one sample that was sequenced in a study of cytomegalovirus exposure and HLA in healthy donors. 13 Jbeta primers and 60 Vbeta primers were used for the PCR. This table comes from immunoSEQ multiplex PCR, and its TCRdb copy is limited to in-frame clones, with some not included. This table holds tens of thousands of clones, 66% found once. What was sequenced was PBMCs. The source of these receptors is a man aged 45-60 years in good health and CMV-seropositive.

The chain employs TRBV7-2 and TRBJ2-1, with D tentatively TRBD2 (6 bases). Per germline, CDR1 SGHTA and CDR2 FQGNSA. V was cut by 3 bases and J by 10 bases, with 13 bases left in between. This CDR3 contains 13 residues. The CDR3 sequence: CASSLGGSGEQFF. DNA for the CDR3: TGTGCCAGCAGCTTGGGGGGATCCGGAGAGCAGTTCTTC.

This clone was detected only a few times. The chain is built from TRBV2 and TRBJ2-7; 8 bases are shared with TRBD1. The CDR3 has 13 residues. Trimming removed 7 bases from V and 3 bases from J; junction bases left unmatched: 5. Germline CDR1 and CDR2: SNHLY and FYNNEI. CDR3 sequence (DNA): TGTGCCAGCAAGGGACAGGCCAACTACGAGCAGTACTTC. It encodes CASKGQANYEQYF.

J is TRBJ2-5 and V is TRBV7-3; perhaps TRBD1 as D (6 bases). There are 13 residues in the CDR3. The germline V and J ends were trimmed by 4 bases and 2 bases, with 8 bases remaining between them. In germline, CDR1 is SGHTA, CDR2 FQGTGA. CDR3 sequence reads: CASSWGPQETQYF. For the CDR3, the DNA is TGTGCCAGCAGCTGGGGGCCTCAAGAGACCCAGTACTTC.

This clone appeared a few times. This chain uses TRBV4-3 with TRBJ1-1; a weak D match, TRBD1 (6 bases). The germline V and J ends were trimmed by 2 bases and 0 bases, with 13 bases remaining between them. From germline, CDR1 is LGHNA and CDR2 YSLEER. The length of the CDR3 is 16 residues. The CDR3 reads CASSQNRVGMNTEAFF. The CDR3 coding sequence is TGCGCCAGCAGCCAAAACAGGGTAGGGATGAACACTGAAGCTTTCTTT.

The rearrangement uses TRBV6-6 and TRBJ2-3, with TRBD2 as a possible D gene (5 bases). V gave up 3 bases and J gave up 6 bases, with 19 bases separating them. The germline gives CDR1 MNHNY, CDR2 SVGAGI (reference sequence). This CDR3 comprises 16 residues. The CDR3 sequence: CASSYKAAVYSDTQYF. For the CDR3, the DNA is TGTGCCAGCAGTTATAAAGCGGCCGTTTATTCGGATACGCAGTATTTT.

In its sample, this clone was seen a few times. The rearrangement uses TRBV7-2 and TRBJ2-2; 11 nucleotides align to TRBD2. J lost 5 bases, V lost 1 base, and 6 bases had no gene match. The CDR3 loop spans 17 amino acids. Germline values: CDR1 SGHTA, CDR2 FQGNSA. Here the CDR3 reads CASSLVGTSGATGELFF. CDR3 nucleotide sequence: TGTGCCAGCAGCTTAGTAGGGACTAGCGGCGCAACCGGGGAGCTGTTTTTT.

CDR3 coding DNA: TGTGCCAGTTCGGGACAGTCCAACAATCAGCCCCAGCATTTT. It specifies CASSGQSNNQPQHF. The chain recombines TRBV28 with TRBJ1-5, with TRBD1 identical over 7 bases. The CDR3 contains 14 residues. Germline assignment: CDR1 MDHEN and CDR2 SYDVKM. The V segment lost 9 bases and the J segment 3 bases; nucleotides outside the gene matches: 8. The entire variable domain, with the rest obtained from reference TRBV28 and TRBJ1-5, is as follows: DVKVTQSSRYLVKRTGEKVFLECVQDMDHENMFWYRQDPGLGLRLIYFSYDVKMKEKGDIPEGYSVSREKKERFSLILESASTNQTSMYLCASSGQSNNQPQHFGDGTRLSIL.

This chain links TRBV6-5 with TRBJ1-2; 9 bases align to TRBD1. J lost 0 bases, V lost 6 bases, and 5 bases had no gene match. The CDR3 is made up of 15 amino acids. The germline V gene has CDR1 MNHEY and CDR2 SVGAGI. CDR3 in DNA: TGTGCCAGCAGGACAGGGGGATTCTCTAACTATGGCTACACCTTC. Translated, it gives CASRTGGFSNYGYTF.

This sequence joins TRBV9 and TRBJ2-2; 8 bases match TRBD2. There are 15 residues in the CDR3. Per the germline V gene, CDR1 is SGDLS and CDR2 is YYNGEE. The junction had 7 bases not matched to a gene; V was cut back by 1 base and J by 8 bases. CDR3 region: CASSVRLASGGELFF. CDR3 in DNA: TGTGCCAGCAGCGTAAGGTTGGCTAGCGGGGGGGAGCTGTTTTTT.

This clone occurred a few times. The chain joins TRBV2 to TRBJ2-1, with TRBD1 matching 9 bases. The CDR3 extends over 16 amino acids. After removal of 7 bases from V and 4 bases from J, the junction contained 11 bases not matched to a gene. Germline values: CDR1 SNHLY, CDR2 FYNNEI. CDR3: CASTLSDRGFYNEQFF. CDR3 bases: TGTGCCAGCACCCTATCGGACAGGGGTTTTTACAATGAGCAGTTCTTC.

As for this clone: The conserved final phenylalanine or tryptophan is absent from the CDR3, which likely points to a read error. The V call is TRBV7-2, the J call TRBJ1-6, with TRBD1 identical over 8 bases. Germline CDR1 reads SGHTA; CDR2 reads FQGNSA. CDR3 length: 14 amino acids. The V segment lost 6 bases and the J segment 6 bases; nucleotides outside the gene matches: 4. The CDR3: CASRPDRGNSPLHS. The CDR3 DNA reads TGTGCCAGCAGACCCGACAGGGGTAATTCACCCCTCCACTCT.

This clone appeared a few times. The V and J genes are TRBV6-5 and TRBJ1-5, with D unclear. CDR3 length: 13 residues. Germline lookup yields CDR1 MNHEY and CDR2 SVGAGI. V dropped 1 base and J dropped 6 bases, with 7 bases sitting between them. The CDR3 nucleotides are TGTGCCAGCAGTTACTATGCCAGTCAGCCCCAGCATTTT. Translation: CASSYYASQPQHF.

This chain uses TRBV30 with TRBJ1-5; 7 bases are shared with TRBD1. This CDR3 is 13 amino acids long. Trimming cost V 3 bases and J 5 bases; bases outside gene matches: 4. CDR1 is GTSNPN and CDR2 is SVGIG in the germline V gene (reference sequence). The CDR3 DNA is TGTGCCTGGAGCGGACAGGTTCATCAGCCCCAGCATTTT. Amino acids: CAWSGQVHQPQHF.

The chain combines TRBV5-1 with TRBJ2-7; TRBD1 matches at 7 bases. Germline lookup yields CDR1 SGHRS and CDR2 YFSETQ. This CDR3 is 13 amino acids long. V shed 7 bases, J shed 3 bases, and the junction held 7 bases outside the gene matches. CDR3 DNA sequence: TGCGCCAGCGGCCGCCAGGGGGTCTACGAGCAGTACTTC. It is translated as CASGRQGVYEQYF.

The chain joins TRBV25-1 to TRBJ1-1; 9 bases align to TRBD1. Germline values: CDR1 MGHDK, CDR2 SYGVNS. The CDR3 is made up of 15 amino acids. The ends lost 8 bases at V and 3 bases at J; junction bases unmatched: 10. In nucleotides, the CDR3 is TGTGCCAGCGGGCGCACAGGGGGCGCTGACACTGAAGCTTTCTTT. It translates to CASGRTGGADTEAFF.